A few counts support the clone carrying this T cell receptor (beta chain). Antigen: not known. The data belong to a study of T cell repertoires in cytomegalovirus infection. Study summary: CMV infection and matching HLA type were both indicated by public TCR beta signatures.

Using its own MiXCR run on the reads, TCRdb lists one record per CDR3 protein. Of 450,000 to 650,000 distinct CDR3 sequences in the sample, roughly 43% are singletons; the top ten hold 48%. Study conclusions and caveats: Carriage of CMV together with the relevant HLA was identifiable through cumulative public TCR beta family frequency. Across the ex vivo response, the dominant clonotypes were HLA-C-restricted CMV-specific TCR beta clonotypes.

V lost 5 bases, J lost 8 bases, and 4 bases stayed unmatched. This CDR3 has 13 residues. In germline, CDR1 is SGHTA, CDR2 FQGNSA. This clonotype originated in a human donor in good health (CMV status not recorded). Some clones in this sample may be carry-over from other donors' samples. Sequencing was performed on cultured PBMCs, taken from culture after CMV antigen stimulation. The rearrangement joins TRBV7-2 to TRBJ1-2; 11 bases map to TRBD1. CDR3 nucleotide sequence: TGTGCCAGCAGCCGGGGACAGGGGGAAGGCTACACCTTC. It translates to CASSRGQGEGYTF.